This TCR delta chain originates from a study of Vδ1+ human thymocytes. Regarding the study as a whole: Unlike peripheral blood Vdelta1+ controls, thymic delta-chain sequences included about 20% Vdelta2 and few Vdelta3. Thymic TRG and TRD repertoires appeared highly polyclonal.

Notes on this clone: What it binds is not known.

The template was reverse-transcribed extracted RNA. CDR3 amplicons came from multiplex PCR with pooled V-gene forward and constant-region reverse primers. TCRdb reapplied CATT to the multiplex PCR reads. The sample has around 76,000 delta-chain clones; about 30% are singletons. V shed 1 base and J 0 bases; nucleotides not matched to a gene: 18. The germline gives CDR1 TSWWSYY, CDR2 QGS. The CDR3 extends over 22 amino acids. The sequence was obtained from a boy under two years old who had congenital heart surgery. The rearrangement uses TRDV1 and TRDJ1, with 12 bases aligning to TRDD3. The sample comprised Vdelta1+ gamma-delta thymocytes from the thymus. Subset noted: FACS-sorted CD3+ TCRalphabeta- TCRVdelta1+ TCRVdelta2- thymocytes. The CDR3 reads CALGEPVLPTGGYSRYTDKLIF. The CDR3 DNA reads as TGTGCTCTTGGGGAACCCGTACTTCCTACTGGGGGATACTCCAGGTACACCGATAAACTCATCTTT.